This TCR beta chain was obtained from a study of blood T cell repertoires in COVID-19. Study details: Sites across the United States, Italy and Spain contributed samples from acute and convalescent COVID-19. Sample material is recorded as cDNA or gDNA derived from T cells, B-cell-depleted T cells, or PBMCs.

The germline gives CDR1 SEHNR, CDR2 FQNEAQ (reference sequence). Trimming took 3 bases from V and 5 from J; bases not matched to a gene: 8. This CDR3 spans 15 amino acids. In the original processing: Scientists estimated how many nucleated cells there were by amplifying reference gene primers. The assay was immunoSEQ multiplex PCR, and TCRdb's table has in-frame clones only and misses some. The D gene and trimming were derived from the DNA, and the V and J assignments and clone size from that table. The data hold roughly 74,000 clones, with around nine tenths observed a single time. Sequencing was performed on peripheral blood. This clonotype was obtained from a man in his sixties or seventies with active or convalescent COVID-19. This chain connects TRBV7-9 to TRBJ2-5; 8 bases are a match to TRBD2. In DNA form, the CDR3 reads TGTGCCAGCAGCTTGGGCGGGAGGAGCCCCGAGACCCAGTACTTC. This gives the protein CASSLGGRSPETQYF.